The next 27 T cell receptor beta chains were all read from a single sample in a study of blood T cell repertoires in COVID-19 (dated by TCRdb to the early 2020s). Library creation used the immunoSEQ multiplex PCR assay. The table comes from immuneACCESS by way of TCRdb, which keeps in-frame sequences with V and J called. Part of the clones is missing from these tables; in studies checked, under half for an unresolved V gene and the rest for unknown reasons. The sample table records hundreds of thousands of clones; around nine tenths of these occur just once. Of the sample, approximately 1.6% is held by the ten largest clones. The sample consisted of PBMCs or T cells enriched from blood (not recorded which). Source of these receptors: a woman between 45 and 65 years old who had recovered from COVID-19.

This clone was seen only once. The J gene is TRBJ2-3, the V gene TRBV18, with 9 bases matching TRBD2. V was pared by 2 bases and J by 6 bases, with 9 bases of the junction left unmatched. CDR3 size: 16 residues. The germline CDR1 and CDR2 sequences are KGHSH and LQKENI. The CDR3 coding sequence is TGTGCCAGCTCACCAACACTAGCGGGTGTACCGGATACGCAGTATTTT. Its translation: CASSPTLAGVPDTQYF.

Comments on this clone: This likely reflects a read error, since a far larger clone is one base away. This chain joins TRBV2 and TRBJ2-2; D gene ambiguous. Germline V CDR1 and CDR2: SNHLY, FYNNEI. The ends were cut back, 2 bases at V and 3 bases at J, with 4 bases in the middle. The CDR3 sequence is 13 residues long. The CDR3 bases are TGTGCCAGCAGTGAATCGTACACCGGGGAGCTGTTTTTT. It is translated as CASSESYTGELFF.

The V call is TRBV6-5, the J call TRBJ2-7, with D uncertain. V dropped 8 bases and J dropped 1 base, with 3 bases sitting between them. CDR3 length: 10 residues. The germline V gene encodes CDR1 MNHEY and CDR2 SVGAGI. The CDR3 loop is CASRSYEQYF. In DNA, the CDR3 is TGTGCCAGCCGGTCCTACGAGCAGTACTTC.

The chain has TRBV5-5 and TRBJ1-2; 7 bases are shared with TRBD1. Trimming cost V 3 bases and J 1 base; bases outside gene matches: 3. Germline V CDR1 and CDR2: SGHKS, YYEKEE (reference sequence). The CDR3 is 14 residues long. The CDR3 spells CASSSGQYNYGYTF. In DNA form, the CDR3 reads TGTGCCAGCAGCTCGGGACAGTATAACTATGGCTACACCTTC.

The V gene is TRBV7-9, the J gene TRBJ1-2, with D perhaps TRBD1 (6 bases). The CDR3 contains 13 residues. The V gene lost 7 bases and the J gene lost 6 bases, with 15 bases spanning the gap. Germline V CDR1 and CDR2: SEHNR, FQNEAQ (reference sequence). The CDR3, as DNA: TGTGCCAGCACACAGGGCCCCTATGATGGCTACACCTTC. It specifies CASTQGPYDGYTF.

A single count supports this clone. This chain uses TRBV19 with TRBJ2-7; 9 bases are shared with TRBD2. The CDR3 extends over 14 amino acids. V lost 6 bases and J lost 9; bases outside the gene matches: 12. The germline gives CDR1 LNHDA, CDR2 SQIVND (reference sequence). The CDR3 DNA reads TGTGCCAGTAGCCTACTAGCGGGCCAATCCGGGCAGTACTTC. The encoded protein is CASSLLAGQSGQYF.

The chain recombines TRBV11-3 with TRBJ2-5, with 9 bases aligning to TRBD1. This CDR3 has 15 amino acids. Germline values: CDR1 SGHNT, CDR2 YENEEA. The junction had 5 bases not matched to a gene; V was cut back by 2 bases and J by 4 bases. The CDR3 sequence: CASSLRGQGRETQYF. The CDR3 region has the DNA TGTGCCAGCAGCTTAAGGGGACAGGGTCGAGAGACCCAGTACTTC. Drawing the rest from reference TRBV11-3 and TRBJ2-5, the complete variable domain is EAGVVQSPRYKIIEKKQPVAFWCNPISGHNTLYWYLQNLGQGPELLIRYENEEAVDDSQLPKDRFSAERLKGVDSTLKIQPAELGDSAVYLCASSLRGQGRETQYFGPGTRLLVL.

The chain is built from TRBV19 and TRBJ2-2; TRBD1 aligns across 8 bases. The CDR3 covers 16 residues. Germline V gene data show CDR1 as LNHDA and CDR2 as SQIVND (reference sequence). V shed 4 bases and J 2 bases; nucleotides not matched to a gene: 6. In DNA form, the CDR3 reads TGTGCCAGTAGTAAAGACAGGGGTGTTAACACCGGGGAGCTGTTTTTT. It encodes CASSKDRGVNTGELFF.

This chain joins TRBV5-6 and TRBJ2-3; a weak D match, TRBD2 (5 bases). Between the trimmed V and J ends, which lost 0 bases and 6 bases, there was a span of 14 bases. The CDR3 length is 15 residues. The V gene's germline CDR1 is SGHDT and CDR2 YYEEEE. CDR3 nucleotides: TGTGCCAGCAGCTTGGTCGGGGTAGGATCGGATACGCAGTATTTT. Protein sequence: CASSLVGVGSDTQYF.

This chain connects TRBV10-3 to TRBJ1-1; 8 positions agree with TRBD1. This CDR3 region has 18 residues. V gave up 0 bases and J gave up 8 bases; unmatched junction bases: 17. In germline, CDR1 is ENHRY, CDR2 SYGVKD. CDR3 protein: CAISESRYTGGEISEAFF. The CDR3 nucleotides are TGTGCCATCAGTGAGTCGAGGTATACAGGGGGTGAAATTTCCGAAGCTTTCTTT.

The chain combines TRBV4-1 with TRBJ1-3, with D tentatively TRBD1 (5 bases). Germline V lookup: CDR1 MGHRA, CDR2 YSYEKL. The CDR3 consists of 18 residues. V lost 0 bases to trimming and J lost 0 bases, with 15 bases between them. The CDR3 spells CASSQERGRGNSGNTIYF. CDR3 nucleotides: TGCGCCAGCAGCCAAGAGAGGGGACGGGGGAACTCTGGAAACACCATATATTTT.

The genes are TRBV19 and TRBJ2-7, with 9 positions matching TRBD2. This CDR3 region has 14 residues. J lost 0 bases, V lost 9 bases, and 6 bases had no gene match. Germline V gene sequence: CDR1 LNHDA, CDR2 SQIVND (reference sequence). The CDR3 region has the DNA TGTGCCAGCTCTCCTAGCGGGGTCTCCTACGAGCAGTACTTC. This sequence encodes CASSPSGVSYEQYF.

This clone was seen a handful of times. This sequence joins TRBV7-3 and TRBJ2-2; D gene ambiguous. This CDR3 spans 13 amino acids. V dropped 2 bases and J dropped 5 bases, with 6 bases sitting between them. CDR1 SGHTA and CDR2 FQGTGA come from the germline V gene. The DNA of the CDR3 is TGTGCCAGCAGCTTATACGGGACCGGGGAGCTGTTTTTT. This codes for CASSLYGTGELFF.

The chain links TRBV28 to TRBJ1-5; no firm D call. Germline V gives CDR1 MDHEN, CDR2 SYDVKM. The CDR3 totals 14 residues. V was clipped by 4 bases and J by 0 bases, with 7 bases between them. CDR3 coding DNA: TGTGCCAGCAGTTCGAGGGCTAGCAATCAGCCCCAGCATTTT. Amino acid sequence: CASSSRASNQPQHF.

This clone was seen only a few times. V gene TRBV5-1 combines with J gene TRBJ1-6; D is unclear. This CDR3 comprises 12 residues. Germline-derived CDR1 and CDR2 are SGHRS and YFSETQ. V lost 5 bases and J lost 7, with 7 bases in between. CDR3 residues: CASRESNSPLHF. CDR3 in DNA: TGCGCCAGCAGAGAGAGCAATTCACCCCTCCACTTT.

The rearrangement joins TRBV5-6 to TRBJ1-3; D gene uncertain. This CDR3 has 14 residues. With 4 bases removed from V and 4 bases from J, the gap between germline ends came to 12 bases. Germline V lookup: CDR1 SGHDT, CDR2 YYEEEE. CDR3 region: CASSLGTQGNTIYF. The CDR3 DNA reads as TGTGCCAGCAGCCTTGGTACACAGGGAAACACCATATATTTT.

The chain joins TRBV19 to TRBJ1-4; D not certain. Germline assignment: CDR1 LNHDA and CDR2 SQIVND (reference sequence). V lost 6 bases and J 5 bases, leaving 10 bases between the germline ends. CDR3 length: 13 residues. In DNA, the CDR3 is TGTGCCAGTAGCCGTCGCGGGAATGAAAAACTGTTTTTT. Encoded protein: CASSRRGNEKLFF.

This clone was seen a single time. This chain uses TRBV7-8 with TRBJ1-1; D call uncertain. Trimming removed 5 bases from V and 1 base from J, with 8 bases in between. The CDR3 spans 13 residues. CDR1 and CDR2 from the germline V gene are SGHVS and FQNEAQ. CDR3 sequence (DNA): TGTGCCAGCAGCCATAACAGGAACACTGAAGCTTTCTTT. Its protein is CASSHNRNTEAFF. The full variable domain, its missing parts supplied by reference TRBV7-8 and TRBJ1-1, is GAGVSQSPRYKVAKRGQDVALRCDPISGHVSLFWYQQALGQGPEFLTYFQNEAQLDKSGLPSDRFFAERPEGSVSTLKIQRTQQEDSAVYLCASSHNRNTEAFFGQGTRLTVV.

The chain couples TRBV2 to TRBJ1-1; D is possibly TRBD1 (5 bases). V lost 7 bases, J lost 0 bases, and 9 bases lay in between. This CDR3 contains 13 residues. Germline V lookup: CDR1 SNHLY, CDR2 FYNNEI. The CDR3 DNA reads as TGTGCCAGCATCAGGGAAGTGAACACTGAAGCTTTCTTT. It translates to CASIREVNTEAFF. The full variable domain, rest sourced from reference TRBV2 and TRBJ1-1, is EPEVTQTPSHQVTQMGQEVILRCVPISNHLYFYWYRQILGQKVEFLVSFYNNEISEKSEIFDDQFSVERPDGSNFTLKIRSTKLEDSAMYFCASIREVNTEAFFGQGTRLTVV.

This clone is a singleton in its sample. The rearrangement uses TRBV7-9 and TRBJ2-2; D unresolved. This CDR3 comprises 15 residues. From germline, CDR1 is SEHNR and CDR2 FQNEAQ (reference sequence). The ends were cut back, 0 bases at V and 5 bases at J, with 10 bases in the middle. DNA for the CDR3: TGTGCCAGCAGCTTAGCAGCCTCGATAACCGGGGAGCTGTTTTTT. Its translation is CASSLAASITGELFF. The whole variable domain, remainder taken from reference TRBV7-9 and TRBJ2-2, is DTGVSQNPRHKITKRGQNVTFRCDPISEHNRLYWYRQTLGQGPEFLTYFQNEAQLEKSRLLSDRFSAERPKGSFSTLEIQRTEQGDSAMYLCASSLAASITGELFFGEGSRLTVL.

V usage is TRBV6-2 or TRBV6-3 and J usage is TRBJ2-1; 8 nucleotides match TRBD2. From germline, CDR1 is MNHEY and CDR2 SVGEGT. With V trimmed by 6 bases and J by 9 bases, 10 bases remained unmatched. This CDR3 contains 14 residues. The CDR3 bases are TGTGCCAGCAGCTCAAGGACTAGCTTGATTGAGCAGTTCTTC. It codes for CASSSRTSLIEQFF.

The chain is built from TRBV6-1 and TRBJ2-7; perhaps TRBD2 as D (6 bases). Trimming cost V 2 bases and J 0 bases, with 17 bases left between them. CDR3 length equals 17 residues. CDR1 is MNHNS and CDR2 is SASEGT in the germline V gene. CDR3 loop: CASSELFGGTGSYEQYF. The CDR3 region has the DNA TGTGCCAGCAGTGAATTGTTCGGGGGAACGGGCTCCTACGAGCAGTACTTC.

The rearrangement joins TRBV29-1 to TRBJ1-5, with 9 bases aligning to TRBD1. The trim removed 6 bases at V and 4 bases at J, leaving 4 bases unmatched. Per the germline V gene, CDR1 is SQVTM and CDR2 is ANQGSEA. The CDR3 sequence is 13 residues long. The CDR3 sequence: CSVAGTGNQPQHF. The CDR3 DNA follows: TGCAGCGTGGCCGGGACAGGGAATCAGCCCCAGCATTTT.

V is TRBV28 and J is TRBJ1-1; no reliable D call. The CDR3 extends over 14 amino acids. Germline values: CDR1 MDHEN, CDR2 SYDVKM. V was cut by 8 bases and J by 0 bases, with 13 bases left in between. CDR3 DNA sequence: TGTGCCAGCGCCGACTACCCCATGAACACTGAAGCTTTCTTT. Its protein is CASADYPMNTEAFF.

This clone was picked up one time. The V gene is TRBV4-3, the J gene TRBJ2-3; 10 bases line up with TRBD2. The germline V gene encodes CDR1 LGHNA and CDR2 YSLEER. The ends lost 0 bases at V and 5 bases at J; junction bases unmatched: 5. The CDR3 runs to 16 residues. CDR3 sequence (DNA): TGCGCCAGCAGCCAAGATCGAGCGGGAGGGGGAGATACGCAGTATTTT. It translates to CASSQDRAGGGDTQYF.

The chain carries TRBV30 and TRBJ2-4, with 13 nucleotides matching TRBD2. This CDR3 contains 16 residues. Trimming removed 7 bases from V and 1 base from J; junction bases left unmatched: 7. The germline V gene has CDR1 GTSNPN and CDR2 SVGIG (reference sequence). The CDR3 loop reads CASRTSGSPAKNIQYF. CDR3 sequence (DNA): TGTGCCTCGCGGACTAGCGGGAGTCCGGCCAAAAACATTCAGTACTTC.

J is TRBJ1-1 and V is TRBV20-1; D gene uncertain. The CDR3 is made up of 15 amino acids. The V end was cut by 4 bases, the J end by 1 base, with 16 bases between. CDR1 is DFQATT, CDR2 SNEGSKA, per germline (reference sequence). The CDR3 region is CSANDPDRGNTEAFF. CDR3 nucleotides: TGCAGTGCTAATGACCCAGATCGGGGGAACACTGAAGCTTTCTTT.